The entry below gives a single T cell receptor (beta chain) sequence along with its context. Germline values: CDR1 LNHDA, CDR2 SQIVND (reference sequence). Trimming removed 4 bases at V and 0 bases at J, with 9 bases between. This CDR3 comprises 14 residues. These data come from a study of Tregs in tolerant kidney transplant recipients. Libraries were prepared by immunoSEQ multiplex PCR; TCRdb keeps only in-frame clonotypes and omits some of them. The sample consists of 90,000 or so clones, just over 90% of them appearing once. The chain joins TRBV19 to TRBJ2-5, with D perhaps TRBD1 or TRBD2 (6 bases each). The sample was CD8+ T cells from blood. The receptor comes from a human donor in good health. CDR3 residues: CASSRGAYQETQYF. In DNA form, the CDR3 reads TGTGCCAGTAGTAGGGGGGCGTACCAAGAGACCCAGTACTTC.